A selection of T cell receptor beta chains follows, all from one sample in a study of T cells after yellow fever vaccination. Using its own MiXCR run on the 5' RACE reads, TCRdb lists one record per CDR3 protein. The sample lists hundreds of thousands of distinct CDR3 sequences; around a sixth were seen once. The material sequenced was PBMCs, taken before the yellow fever booster vaccination. These receptors were collected from a man between 18 and 29 years old who received the YFV17D yellow fever vaccine. Each CDR3 is given with its conserved first and last residue. The D gene is left open where the match is weak. The size field is filled for only some rows; it gives once, few, many or a size class.

few,TRBV7-2,TRBD1,TRBJ1-2,TGTGCCAGCAGCTTATTACAGGGGGTAGGCTACACCTTC,CASSLLQGVGYTF
-,TRBV18,TRBD1,TRBJ2-3,TGTGCCAGCTCACAAGGACAGGGCCGCACAGATACGCAGTATTTT,CASSQGQGRTDTQYF
many,TRBV5-5,-,TRBJ2-7,TGTGCCAGCAGCTCTTACGAGTACGAGCAGTACTTC,CASSSYEYEQYF
-,TRBV5-1,-,TRBJ2-7,TGCGCCAGCAGCCCCGAATCCTCGACAGGCTCCTACGAGCAGTACTTC,CASSPESSTGSYEQYF
-,TRBV4-2,-,TRBJ1-2,TGTGCCAGCAGCCTCCTAGGGGGGGATCTAGGCTATGGCTACACCTTC,CASSLLGGDLGYGYTF
-,TRBV7-9,-,TRBJ2-5,TGTGCCAGCAGCCCTAAAAAGGGACAACTCCGCGAAGAGACCCAGTACTTC,CASSPKKGQLREETQYF
few,TRBV3-1,TRBD1,TRBJ1-6,TGTGCCAGCAGCCCCAGAGGACAGGGTAATTCACCCCTCCACTTT,CASSPRGQGNSPLHF
-,TRBV3-1,TRBD2,TRBJ2-5,TGTGCCAGCAGCCATCGCGGGGGGACGGCCCAGTACTTC,CASSHRGGTAQYF
-,TRBV6-2/TRBV6-3,-,TRBJ1-6,TGTGCCAGCAGCCCCAGGAGATCCGCCCCACCCCTCCACTTT,CASSPRRSAPPLHF
-,TRBV5-1,TRBD2,TRBJ2-5,TGCGCCAGCAGCTTGGGCCAGCGGGGGCCACAAGAGACCCAGTACTTC,CASSLGQRGPQETQYF
-,TRBV9,-,TRBJ2-5,TGTGCCAGCAGCGTGATGGGAGAGACCCAGTACTTC,CASSVMGETQYF
many,TRBV20-1,-,TRBJ2-2,TGCAGTGCTAGGGTAGCGGCGAACACCGGGGAGCTGTTTTTT,CSARVAANTGELFF
-,TRBV2,-,TRBJ2-7,TGTGCCAGCAGTGTAGGGCCCCGGTACGAGCAGTACTTC,CASSVGPRYEQYF
few,TRBV4-3,-,TRBJ1-3,TGCGCCAGCAGCCACTCCCGGGACATCCACAACTCTGGAAACACCATATATTTT,CASSHSRDIHNSGNTIYF
few,TRBV7-9,TRBD1,TRBJ1-2,TGTGCCAGCAGCCCGGGACAGGGCCCGGATCGATCGACGTTC,CASSPGQGPDRSTF
many,TRBV9,-,TRBJ1-3,TGTGCCAGCAGCGTAAACACCGGCTTCTCTGGAAACACCATATATTTT,CASSVNTGFSGNTIYF
few,TRBV7-3,-,TRBJ1-1,TGTGCCAGCAGCTTAACGGCAGGGGACATTTCTACCTTT,CASSLTAGDISTF
-,TRBV29-1,TRBD1,TRBJ1-1,TGCAGCGTACCCACAGGGGCCGAAGCTTTCTTT,CSVPTGAEAFF
few,TRBV12-3/TRBV12-4,TRBD1,TRBJ1-2,TGTGCCAGCAGAGACAGGGCAAGTGATGGCTACACCTTC,CASRDRASDGYTF
-,TRBV9,-,TRBJ2-1,TGTGCCAGCGGGCTCACAGCCTCCTACAATGAGCAGTTCTTC,CASGLTASYNEQFF
few,TRBV4-3,-,TRBJ2-7,TGCGCCAGCAGCCAAACTCGGACGGTGAGCTACGAGCAGTACTTC,CASSQTRTVSYEQYF
-,TRBV4-2,-,TRBJ1-2,TGTGCCAGCAGCCAAGGTGGGGACTGGTCCTATGGCTACACCTTC,CASSQGGDWSYGYTF
-,TRBV12-3/TRBV12-4,TRBD2,TRBJ2-3,TGTGCCAGCAGTTTCTGGATGTGGACTAGCGGGGGTGGCACAGATACGCAGTATTTT,CASSFWMWTSGGGTDTQYF
few,TRBV7-2,-,TRBJ2-2,TGTGCCAGCAGCTTAGGCTACAGGAGAAACACCGGGGAGCTGTTTTTT,CASSLGYRRNTGELFF
-,TRBV29-1,-,TRBJ1-2,TGCAGCGTTGTAAGGGCCTATGGCTACACCTTC,CSVVRAYGYTF
few,TRBV7-9,-,TRBJ2-3,TGTGCCAGCAGCCGCGCTGTGGCAGATACGCAGTATTTT,CASSRAVADTQYF
-,TRBV2,-,TRBJ1-5,TGTGCCAGCAGTGTCCGGGCTGCCAGAAAGCAGCCCCAGCATTTT,CASSVRAARKQPQHF
few,TRBV27,-,TRBJ2-7,TGTGCCAGCAGTTCGCGAGTCGGGACACTGACCTACGAGCAGTACTTC,CASSSRVGTLTYEQYF
-,TRBV12-5,-,TRBJ1-5,TGTGCTAGTGCCTTGTCGGGGGGCCAGCCCCAGCATTTT,CASALSGGQPQHF
many,TRBV5-1,-,TRBJ2-1,TGCGCCAGCAGCCCGAGGGGGGACTCAGGGTACAATGAGCAGTTCTTC,CASSPRGDSGYNEQFF
few,TRBV4-1,TRBD1,TRBJ1-1,TGCGCCAGCAGCCAGGGTCGACAGGGGAGGATGAACACTGAAGCTTTCTTT,CASSQGRQGRMNTEAFF
few,TRBV2,-,TRBJ1-6,TGTGCCACCATCACGGGGGACCGTTCACCCCTCCACTTT,CATITGDRSPLHF
-,TRBV4-1,-,TRBJ1-3,TGCGCCAGCAGCACCCGACTGGAAGACACCATATATTTT,CASSTRLEDTIYF
-,TRBV7-6,TRBD1,TRBJ2-7,TGTGCCAGCAGCCCAACAGGGGGCTCTATGGACGAGCAGTACTTC,CASSPTGGSMDEQYF
once,TRBV18,-,TRBJ2-3,TGTGCCAGCTCACCAGCGGAGAGGGCAGATACGCAGTATTTT,CASSPAERADTQYF
few,TRBV20-1,-,TRBJ2-3,TGCAGTGTGGCAGATAGCACAGATACGCAGTATTTT,CSVADSTDTQYF
-,TRBV6-5,-,TRBJ2-6,TGTGCCAGCACTCGGACCGGGGCCAACGTCCTGACTTTC,CASTRTGANVLTF
-,TRBV4-1,-,TRBJ1-1,TGCGCCAGCAGCCAAATCCGGGGTGAAGCTTTCTTT,CASSQIRGEAFF
many,TRBV29-1,-,TRBJ2-5,TGCAGCGGGACCCCCGTGGGGGGCGGCGAGACCCAGTACTTC,CSGTPVGGGETQYF
-,TRBV5-1,-,TRBJ1-3,TGCGCCAGCAGCCCCCATGGGGTCGAAGGAAACACCATATATTTT,CASSPHGVEGNTIYF
few,TRBV18,TRBD2,TRBJ2-3,TGTGCCAGCTCACCACCGGCAGCGGGGACAGATACGCAGTATTTT,CASSPPAAGTDTQYF
few,TRBV4-1,TRBD2,TRBJ2-2,TGCGCCAGCAGCCAAGAGTGGGCTAGCGGGGGCCCCGGATCCGGGGAGCTGTTTTTT,CASSQEWASGGPGSGELFF
few,TRBV7-2,TRBD2,TRBJ2-5,TGTGCCAGCAGCTTCGGGACTACCCCAAGGGCCCAGTACTTC,CASSFGTTPRAQYF
once,TRBV11-2,-,TRBJ2-3,TGTGCCAGCAGCTCCGGCCCGGGGGATACGCAGTATTTT,CASSSGPGDTQYF
-,TRBV20-1,-,TRBJ2-2,TGCAGTGCCCTAACAGGGATGGCCGGGGAGCTGTTTTTT,CSALTGMAGELFF
-,TRBV10-3,TRBD1,TRBJ2-7,TGTGCCATCAGTGAGCCTAGTCGGACAGGATCCTACGAGCAGTACTTC,CAISEPSRTGSYEQYF
-,TRBV5-1,-,TRBJ2-3,TGCGCCAGTAAATCTCGGACTGACTGGAAAGATACGCAGTATTTT,CASKSRTDWKDTQYF
-,TRBV7-8,-,TRBJ2-1,TGTGCCAGCAGCTTAGTAGTTAGCTCCTACAATGAGCAGTTCTTC,CASSLVVSSYNEQFF
few,TRBV10-3,-,TRBJ1-2,TGTGCCATCACTGCCAGGGACCCCCCGTATGGCTACACCTTC,CAITARDPPYGYTF
-,TRBV3-1,TRBD1,TRBJ2-2,TGTGCCAGCAGCCAAGATGTTGTCGGGACAGGGGAGTCCGGGGAGCTGTTTTTT,CASSQDVVGTGESGELFF
few,TRBV24-1,-,TRBJ2-2,TGTGCCACCAGTGTTAAAGCGGACAACCCTCGAACCGGGGAGCTGTTTTTT,CATSVKADNPRTGELFF
-,TRBV6-6,-,TRBJ2-2,TGTGCCAGCAGTTACTCGAGAACAGCCGGGGAGCTGTTTTTT,CASSYSRTAGELFF
few,TRBV12-3/TRBV12-4,-,TRBJ1-6,TGTGCCAGCAGCTGGGGGGCGGCCGGCGATAATTCACCCCTCCACTTT,CASSWGAAGDNSPLHF
few,TRBV7-2,-,TRBJ1-1,TGTGCCAGCAGCTTAGTGGGTGTAAGCACTGAAGCTTTCTTT,CASSLVGVSTEAFF
few,TRBV21-1,-,TRBJ1-2,TGTGCCAGCAGCGACCCACAGGGGGGCCACTATGGCTACACCTTC,CASSDPQGGHYGYTF
-,TRBV6-5,-,TRBJ2-5,TGTGCCACCGAATCCGTCGGACAGACCCAGTACTTC,CATESVGQTQYF
-,TRBV12-5,TRBD1,TRBJ2-7,TGTGCTAGTGGATTTGACAGGGGCTACGAGCAGTACTTC,CASGFDRGYEQYF
-,TRBV5-4,-,TRBJ2-5,TGTGCCAGTCAAGGAGAGACCCAGTACTTC,CASQGETQYF
-,TRBV6-5,-,TRBJ2-7,TGTGCCAGCAGCCGCGCCTCAGGTTTCTACGAGCAGTACTTC,CASSRASGFYEQYF